Each of the 13 T cell receptor beta chains below was sequenced from the same sample in a study of blood T cells in healthy people across ages (dated by TCRdb to the mid-2010s). The method behind the library was 5' RACE. TCRdb shows the sequencer as Illumina HiSeq 2500. A second PCR of roughly 7 to 11 cycles was run with a J-beta primer mix and a sample-barcoded 5' primer. The public sequencing data were trimmed at Q25 with fastp and processed into clonotypes with MiXCR by TCRdb, which kept only in-frame beta chains. Every distinct CDR3 protein forms one entry, paired with its most common genes and DNA. The sample includes 800,000 to 1,300,000 distinct CDR3 sequences, with roughly a quarter observed a single time. The ten largest clones take up less than 0.85% of the sample. The sample also formed part of further work on T cells of mothers and their children.

The sample taken for sequencing was blood. Receptors were obtained from a girl aged 2 to 9 in good health.

This clonotype appeared a few times. The rearrangement uses TRBV2 and TRBJ1-2; D unclear. Germline CDR1 reads SNHLY; CDR2 reads FYNNEI. The V end was cut by 6 bases, the J end by 5 bases, with 13 bases between. The CDR3 length is 13 residues. The CDR3 region is CASRGRPGYGYTF. The DNA for the CDR3 is TGTGCCAGCAGAGGACGGCCGGGGTATGGCTACACCTTC.

The gene calls are TRBV5-5 and TRBJ2-3; D unclear. The CDR3 is 12 amino acids. V lost 6 bases and J 7 bases, leaving 12 bases between the germline ends. Germline V lookup: CDR1 SGHKS, CDR2 YYEKEE (reference sequence). The CDR3 sequence: CASTPTQNTQYF. The CDR3, as DNA: TGTGCCAGCACGCCAACCCAAAATACGCAGTATTTT. The full variable domain, with the rest looked up from reference TRBV5-5 and TRBJ2-3, is DAGVTQSPTHLIKTRGQQVTLRCSPISGHKSVSWYQQVLGQGPQFIFQYYEKEERGRGNFPDRFSARQFPNYSSELNVNALLLGDSALYLCASTPTQNTQYFGPGTRLTVL.

This clonotype was recorded many times. The chain couples TRBV29-1 to TRBJ1-4; D is unclear. The germline V gene has CDR1 SQVTM and CDR2 ANQGSEA. With 4 bases removed from V and 7 bases from J, the gap between germline ends came to 13 bases. This CDR3 is built from 13 residues. The CDR3 loop reads CSVAPAGSEKLFF. CDR3 in DNA: TGCAGCGTTGCCCCCGCTGGCAGTGAAAAACTGTTTTTT.

Here the CDR3 DNA reads TGTGCCAGCAGCCCCTATCTGGGAGGGCCGAGAGAGACCCAGTACTTC. It specifies CASSPYLGGPRETQYF. The chain employs TRBV5-5 and TRBJ2-5, with 7 bases matching TRBD2. The junction had 13 bases not matched to a gene; V was cut back by 4 bases and J by 4 bases. CDR1 is SGHKS and CDR2 is YYEKEE in the germline V gene (reference sequence). The CDR3 loop spans 16 amino acids.

The chain employs TRBV24-1 and TRBJ2-5, with D perhaps matching TRBD2 (6 bases). The J call may be in error: the DNA end matches TRBJ2-1 better. CDR1 and CDR2 from the germline V gene are KGHDR and SFDVKD. The length of the CDR3 is 15 residues. In DNA form, the CDR3 reads TGTGCCACCAGTGACTCCCGGGACTGGTACAATGAGCAGTTCTTC. It is translated as CATSDSRDWYNEQFF.

V usage is TRBV4-3 and J usage is TRBJ1-1; no reliable D call. Germline V gene data show CDR1 as LGHNA and CDR2 as YSLEER. CDR3 length equals 17 residues. V lost 4 bases and J 0 bases, leaving 18 bases between the germline ends. CDR3 protein: CASSPSPGGVMNTEAFF. DNA of the CDR3: TGCGCCAGCAGCCCCTCACCGGGTGGCGTAATGAACACTGAAGCTTTCTTT.

The chain is built from TRBV27 and TRBJ1-2; D ambiguous. Deletions cut 6 bases from V and 5 bases from J, with 16 bases between. CDR1 and CDR2 from the germline V gene are MNHEY and SMNVEV (reference sequence). This CDR3 region has 14 residues. This CDR3 is CASSPVLEGYGYTF. The CDR3 bases are TGTGCCAGCAGCCCGGTCTTAGAAGGATATGGCTACACCTTC.

V is TRBV12-3 or TRBV12-4 and J is TRBJ1-3; D gene uncertain. V was cut by 8 bases and J by 6 bases, with 11 bases left in between. CDR3 length equals 12 residues. The CDR3 sequence: CASSRTENTIYF. CDR3 nucleotides: TGTGCCAGCTCCCGGACCGAAAACACCATATATTTT.

The rearrangement uses TRBV5-1 and TRBJ1-6; the D is unclear. The CDR3 is 14 residues long. Per the germline V gene, CDR1 is SGHRS and CDR2 is YFSETQ. Deletions cut 3 bases from V and 10 bases from J, with 14 bases between. The CDR3 loop reads CASSSEGRGSPLHF. In DNA form, the CDR3 reads TGCGCCAGCAGCTCGGAGGGTAGAGGATCACCCCTCCACTTT.

This clonotype was seen more than once but under ten times. The chain combines TRBV5-1 with TRBJ2-5, with 7 bases matching TRBD1. CDR1 and CDR2 from the germline V gene are SGHRS and YFSETQ. The CDR3 covers 15 residues. With V trimmed by 0 bases and J by 5 bases, 7 bases remained unmatched. The CDR3 DNA follows: TGCGCCAGCAGCTTGGACAGGGGAGTGTACGAGACCCAGTACTTC. Protein sequence: CASSLDRGVYETQYF.

This clonotype was observed once. The CDR3 bases are TGTGCCAGCAGCACTAACGGGCCCTTCTATGGCTACACCTTC. Encoded protein: CASSTNGPFYGYTF. V is TRBV7-9 and J is TRBJ1-2; D is undetermined. This CDR3 has 14 residues. Trimming took 5 bases from V and 4 from J, leaving 14 bases between them. The germline V gene encodes CDR1 SEHNR and CDR2 FQNEAQ (reference sequence).

The gene calls are TRBV20-1 and TRBJ2-5, with D unclear. The DNA end is a closer match to TRBJ2-1, so the J assignment may be wrong. Germline values: CDR1 DFQATT, CDR2 SNEGSKA (reference sequence). This CDR3 has 11 residues. CDR3 protein: CSAGRGREQFF. The CDR3 DNA reads as TGCAGTGCTGGAAGAGGAAGGGAGCAGTTCTTC.

This clonotype has a count of ten or more. The chain joins TRBV5-1 to TRBJ2-1, with no clear D. The CDR3 extends over 14 amino acids. The germline V and J ends were trimmed by 1 base and 4 bases, with 9 bases remaining between them. CDR1 is SGHRS and CDR2 is YFSETQ in the germline V gene. The CDR3 DNA sequence: TGCGCCAGCAGCTTGTCTTCCCTATACAATGAGCAGTTCTTC. Translation: CASSLSSLYNEQFF.